The sequence of this T cell receptor beta chain was determined in a study of preoperative IRX-2 immunotherapy in early breast cancer. Germline values: CDR1 SGHNT, CDR2 YENEEA. This CDR3 is built from 15 residues. V lost 5 bases and J 2 bases, leaving 12 bases between the germline ends. Treatment in this sample: preoperative locoregional IRX-2 cytokine immunotherapy. This phase Ib study tested locoregional IRX-2 cytokine immunotherapy given before surgery. Here immunoSEQ multiplex PCR was the method, and the copy in TCRdb shows in-frame clones only, minus some. Here the sample spans around 35,000 clones, around 96% being singletons.

This TCR was recovered from a human donor with breast cancer. This sample was obtained from a patient treated with IRX-2 immunotherapy. V usage is TRBV11-3 and J usage is TRBJ2-2; perhaps TRBD1 as D (6 bases). CDR3 nucleotides: TGTGCCAGCAGCCCCGACAGGCCTAACACCGGGGAGCTGTTTTTT. Its protein product is CASSPDRPNTGELFF.